These 22 T cell receptor beta chains originate from one sample sequenced in a study of blood T cell repertoires in COVID-19. Some clones are missing from TCRdb's copy, which holds only in-frame ones; the method was immunoSEQ multiplex PCR. The sample includes about 280,000 clones, around 89% seen only once; the top ten take under 2.5%. Sequenced: PBMCs or T cells enriched from blood (not recorded which). Receptor source: an older woman in a cohort exposed to, infected with or recovered from COVID-19 (not recorded which).

This rearrangement joins TRBV4-3 to TRBJ2-5, with 8 bases that match TRBD1. Germline assignment: CDR1 LGHNA and CDR2 YSLEER. J lost 2 bases, V lost 0 bases, and 11 bases had no gene match. The CDR3 contains 18 residues. CDR3 sequence reads: CASSQEVRGRTEQETQYF. The CDR3 DNA follows: TGCGCCAGCAGCCAAGAGGTCAGGGGGCGAACGGAGCAAGAGACCCAGTACTTC.

This chain uses TRBV6-5 with TRBJ2-7; the match to TRBD1 covers 10 bases. The CDR3 is 14 amino acids. Germline assignment: CDR1 MNHEY and CDR2 SVGAGI. The V segment lost 7 bases and the J segment 6 bases; nucleotides outside the gene matches: 9. This CDR3 reads CASTPGQGRGEQYF. CDR3 DNA: TGTGCCAGCACTCCGGGACAGGGGAGAGGCGAGCAGTACTTC.

The chain uses TRBV7-9 and TRBJ2-3, with D tentatively TRBD2 (5 bases). The V gene's germline CDR1 is SEHNR and CDR2 FQNEAQ (reference sequence). The CDR3 has 15 residues. Trimming took 6 bases from V and 0 from J, leaving 13 bases between them. The CDR3 bases are TGTGCCAGCAGGTACGAGGGCCGAAGCACAGATACGCAGTATTTT. This gives the protein CASRYEGRSTDTQYF.

V usage is TRBV7-6 and J usage is TRBJ2-2; possible D gene TRBD1, 5 bases. The CDR3 is made up of 17 amino acids. Germline values: CDR1 SGHVS, CDR2 FNYEAQ. V was clipped by 2 bases and J by 0 bases, with 13 bases between them. CDR3 residues: CASSLRTQAPNTGELFF. The CDR3 DNA is TGTGCCAGCAGCTTACGGACACAAGCTCCGAACACCGGGGAGCTGTTTTTT.

This rearrangement joins TRBV5-4 to TRBJ2-1; maybe TRBD2 (5 bases). Trimming removed 4 bases at V and 12 bases at J, with 14 bases between. The length of the CDR3 is 12 residues. CDR1 and CDR2 from the germline V gene are SGHNT and YYREEE (reference sequence). The CDR3 is CASSRSGIGQFF. As DNA, the CDR3 is TGTGCCAGCAGCCGTTCGGGAATAGGGCAGTTCTTC.

This chain links TRBV27 with TRBJ1-2; TRBD1 aligns across 11 bases. Per the germline V gene, CDR1 is MNHEY and CDR2 is SMNVEV (reference sequence). The CDR3 is 14 amino acids. V dropped 5 bases and J dropped 8; count of bases not matched to a gene: 7. The CDR3 nucleotides read TGTGCCAGCAGTCGGGGACAGGGGGGAGAGGGCTACACCTTC. The encoded protein is CASSRGQGGEGYTF.

The chain has TRBV28 and TRBJ2-4; perhaps TRBD2 as D (5 bases). The germline V gene has CDR1 MDHEN and CDR2 SYDVKM. This CDR3 has 14 residues. Trimming left V 5 bases short and J 7 bases short, with 15 bases between. In DNA, the CDR3 is TGTGCCAGCAGTCCGGGCCTAGGAGGCAACATTCAGTACTTC. Protein sequence: CASSPGLGGNIQYF.

This clone was seen a handful of times. The chain joins TRBV4-1 to TRBJ1-4; D gene unclear. Germline CDR1 and CDR2: MGHRA and YSYEKL. V was shortened by 0 bases and J by 0 bases, with 11 bases between the two germline ends. The CDR3 consists of 17 residues. DNA for the CDR3: TGCGCCAGCAGCCAAGATGGACGGGGTGCAACTAATGAAAAACTGTTTTTT. It is translated as CASSQDGRGATNEKLFF.

The chain uses TRBV18 and TRBJ2-7; 9 nucleotides line up with TRBD1. The CDR3 covers 16 residues. Trimming at V came to 4 bases and at J to 0 bases, leaving 7 bases not matched to a gene. Germline V gene sequence: CDR1 KGHSH, CDR2 LQKENI. The CDR3 sequence: CASSLSGTGSSYEQYF. In DNA form, the CDR3 reads TGTGCCAGCTCACTCTCCGGGACAGGGAGCTCCTACGAGCAGTACTTC.

This clone was detected only a few times. The V and J genes are TRBV28 and TRBJ1-2; D is ambiguous. The CDR3 covers 12 residues. Trimming stripped 7 bases from V and 8 bases from J, with 14 bases between. Per the germline V gene, CDR1 is MDHEN and CDR2 is SYDVKM. CDR3 bases: TGTGCCAGCAAACTGTCGTCTTTGGGCTACACCTTC. Translation gives CASKLSSLGYTF.

This clone showed up just once. J is TRBJ1-2 and V is TRBV28; TRBD1 aligns across 7 bases. The V gene end was trimmed by 4 bases and the J gene end by 4 bases; junction bases not matched to a gene: 6. The CDR3 extends over 14 amino acids. Germline V gives CDR1 MDHEN, CDR2 SYDVKM. CDR3 residues: CASSSSGTAYGYTF. The CDR3 nucleotides read TGTGCCAGCAGTTCTTCCGGGACAGCCTATGGCTACACCTTC.

The chain recombines TRBV2 with TRBJ2-3; a possible D gene is TRBD2 (6 bases). V lost 2 bases, J lost 9 bases, and 6 bases lay in between. There are 11 residues in the CDR3. Germline CDR1 SNHLY, CDR2 FYNNEI. In DNA form, the CDR3 reads TGTGCCAGCAGTGAACTAGCGACGCAGTATTTT. Translating gives CASSELATQYF. The full variable domain, its missing parts supplied by reference TRBV2 and TRBJ2-3, is EPEVTQTPSHQVTQMGQEVILRCVPISNHLYFYWYRQILGQKVEFLVSFYNNEISEKSEIFDDQFSVERPDGSNFTLKIRSTKLEDSAMYFCASSELATQYFGPGTRLTVL.

The rearrangement uses TRBV24-1 and TRBJ1-2, with 8 positions matching TRBD1. The CDR3 totals 11 residues. The germline CDR1 and CDR2 sequences are KGHDR and SFDVKD. V lost 10 bases and J lost 6; bases outside the gene matches: 3. The CDR3 spells CATPDRDGYTF. CDR3 sequence (DNA): TGTGCCACACCGGACAGGGATGGCTACACCTTC.

The chain combines TRBV7-9 with TRBJ1-6, with D possibly matching TRBD1 (6 bases). The CDR3 is 15 amino acids. V was cut by 4 bases and J by 9 bases, with 16 bases left in between. Germline assignment: CDR1 SEHNR and CDR2 FQNEAQ (reference sequence). The CDR3 loop reads CASSSLRDKTSPLHF. In nucleotides, the CDR3 is TGTGCCAGCAGCTCCCTCCGGGACAAGACTTCACCCCTCCACTTT.

The J gene is TRBJ1-3, the V gene TRBV19; D uncertain. The CDR3 runs 15 residues. Per the germline V gene, CDR1 is LNHDA and CDR2 is SQIVND (reference sequence). V lost 3 bases and J lost 7, with 16 bases in between. The CDR3 nucleotides are TGTGCCAGTAGTATTTCTTATTCTGGAGACAACACCATATATTTT. Translation: CASSISYSGDNTIYF.

The chain employs TRBV6-2 or TRBV6-3 and TRBJ1-1; D possibly corresponds to TRBD1 (6 bases). The CDR3 has 14 amino acids. V was pared by 4 bases and J by 4 bases, with 13 bases between. Germline V gene sequence: CDR1 MNHEY, CDR2 SVGEGT. Written as DNA, the CDR3 is TGTGCCAGCAGTTGGCGGGGGGCAGGCACTGAAGCTTTCTTT. It yields the protein CASSWRGAGTEAFF.

This CDR3 reads CSVEDVDSYEQYF. The CDR3 DNA follows: TGCAGCGTTGAAGATGTGGACAGCTACGAGCAGTACTTC. V and J are TRBV29-1 and TRBJ2-7; perhaps TRBD1 as D (6 bases). This CDR3 is 13 amino acids long. Per germline, CDR1 SQVTM and CDR2 ANQGSEA. V was shortened by 0 bases and J by 3 bases, with 9 bases between the two germline ends.

The V gene is TRBV5-1, the J gene TRBJ2-1; 12 positions agree with TRBD1. The ends lost 1 base at V and 7 bases at J; junction bases unmatched: 9. The germline gives CDR1 SGHRS, CDR2 YFSETQ. The CDR3 extends over 17 amino acids. The CDR3 nucleotides read TGCGCCAGCAGCTTGCTCCCCGGGACAGGGGGCTGGAATGAGCAGTTCTTC. It specifies CASSLLPGTGGWNEQFF.

This chain links TRBV6-2 or TRBV6-3 with TRBJ1-1; D gene uncertain. Germline loops: CDR1 MNHEY, CDR2 SVGEGT. There are 13 residues in the CDR3. V was cut by 4 bases and J by 5 bases, with 11 bases left in between. CDR3 nucleotides: TGTGCCAGCAGTTCCCGCGTAAATACTGAAGCTTTCTTT. Encoded protein: CASSSRVNTEAFF.

The chain joins TRBV5-3 to TRBJ2-3, with 8 bases identical to TRBD1. TRBV5-3 is reported as an ORF; its role is uncertain. Trimming at V came to 4 bases and at J to 4 bases, leaving 11 bases not matched to a gene. The CDR3 covers 16 residues. CDR3 nucleotides: TGTGCCAGAAGCCCACGAGGAGAGACAGGGGCAGATACGCAGTATTTT. Translation: CARSPRGETGADTQYF.

The gene calls are TRBV5-4 and TRBJ1-1; 7 nucleotides match TRBD1. CDR1 and CDR2 (germline): SGHNT, YYREEE (reference sequence). V was clipped by 4 bases and J by 8 bases; unmatched bases: 11. The CDR3 runs 14 residues. The CDR3 protein is CASSPTLDRTEAFF. CDR3 nucleotide sequence: TGTGCCAGCAGCCCGACCCTGGACAGGACGGAAGCTTTCTTT.

This chain uses TRBV7-9 with TRBJ2-3; 10 positions agree with TRBD2. This CDR3 has 19 residues. CDR1 and CDR2 from the germline V gene are SEHNR and FQNEAQ (reference sequence). With V trimmed by 6 bases and J by 6 bases, 21 bases remained unmatched. The CDR3 DNA reads TGTGCCAGCAGTTACACAGGGGGAGCAGCGGGAGGGCCTGGCGATACGCAGTATTTT. It translates to CASSYTGGAAGGPGDTQYF. The variable domain in full, with the rest retrieved from reference TRBV7-9 and TRBJ2-3, is DTGVSQNPRHKITKRGQNVTFRCDPISEHNRLYWYRQTLGQGPEFLTYFQNEAQLEKSRLLSDRFSAERPKGSFSTLEIQRTEQGDSAMYLCASSYTGGAAGGPGDTQYFGPGTRLTVL.